Described below is a single T cell receptor (beta chain) sequence and its context. Antigen specificity is unknown. Assay: immunoSEQ multiplex PCR; the TCRdb copy retains only in-frame clones and omits some. Of 77,000 or so clones listed, 75% to 90% were seen once; the top ten hold around 2.1%. This entry comes from a study of OX40 agonist ivuxolimab in advanced cancers. Turning to the study itself: Patients took ivuxolimab, an agonistic anti-OX40 (CD134) antibody. Whole-study findings and limits: By week 6 at 0.1 to 3.0 mg/kg, blood CD4+ and CD8+ T cells had expanded clonally. Among the lowest levels of clonal expansion were found in partial responders at 0.1-3.0 mg/kg.

The CDR3 totals 14 residues. Trimming stripped 4 bases from V and 2 bases from J, with 11 bases between. Germline V gene data show CDR1 as MGHRA and CDR2 as YSYEKL. This TCR was recovered from an adult with an advanced solid tumor such as melanoma, head and neck, liver or kidney cancer. Material: CD4+ or CD8+ T cells sorted from blood, obtained in a trial of the OX40 agonist ivuxolimab. V is TRBV4-1 and J is TRBJ2-5; D not resolved. The CDR3 bases are TGCGCCAGCAGCCCCCCAAGGGTTCAAGAGACCCAGTACTTC. Encoded protein: CASSPPRVQETQYF.